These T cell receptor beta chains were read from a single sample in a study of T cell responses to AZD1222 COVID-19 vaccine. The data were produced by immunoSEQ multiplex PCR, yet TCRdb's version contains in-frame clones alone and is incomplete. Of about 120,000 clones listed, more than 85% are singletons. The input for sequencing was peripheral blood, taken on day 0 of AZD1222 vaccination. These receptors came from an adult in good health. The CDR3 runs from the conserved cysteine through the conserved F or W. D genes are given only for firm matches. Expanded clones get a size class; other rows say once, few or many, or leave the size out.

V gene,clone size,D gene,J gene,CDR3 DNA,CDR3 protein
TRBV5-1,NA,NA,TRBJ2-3,TGCGCCAGCAGCCCAGACGGACCTAGCACAGATACGCAGTATTTT,CASSPDGPSTDTQYF
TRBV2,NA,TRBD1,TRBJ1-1,TGTGCCAGCAGCAAGCGTAGGACAGGGTTAGGCACTGAAGCTTTCTTT,CASSKRRTGLGTEAFF
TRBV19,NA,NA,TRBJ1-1,TGTGCCAGTATGGGAGGTCCCATGAACACTGAAGCTTTCTTT,CASMGGPMNTEAFF
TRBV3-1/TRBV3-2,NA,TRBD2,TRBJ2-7,TGTGCCAGCAGCCAAACAGGACTAGCCCCCTACGAGCAGTACTTC,CASSQTGLAPYEQYF
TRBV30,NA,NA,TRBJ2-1,TGTGCCTGGAGCCGTCTACTCTACAATGAGCAGTTCTTC,CAWSRLLYNEQFF
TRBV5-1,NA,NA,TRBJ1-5,TGCGCCAGCAGCCGAGACAGTAATCAGCCCCAGCATTTT,CASSRDSNQPQHF
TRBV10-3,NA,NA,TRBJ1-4,TGTGCCATCAGTCCGGGAGGCGCAACTAATGAAAAACTGTTTTTT,CAISPGGATNEKLFF
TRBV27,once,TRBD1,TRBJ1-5,TGTGCCAGCAGTTCCTCCCAGGGGGAGTTAAATCAGCCCCAGCATTTT,CASSSSQGELNQPQHF
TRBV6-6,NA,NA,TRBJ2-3,TGTGCCAGCAGTTATGCCCCTAAGGATACGCAGTATTTT,CASSYAPKDTQYF
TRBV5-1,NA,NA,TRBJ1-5,TGCGCCAGCAGGCAAAAACCTGGGGGCAATCAGCCCCAGCATTTT,CASRQKPGGNQPQHF
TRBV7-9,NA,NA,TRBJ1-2,TGTGCCAGCAGCTCATTGGACAGCTCCTATGGCTACACCTTC,CASSSLDSSYGYTF
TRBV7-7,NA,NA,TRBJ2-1,TGTGCCAGCAGCTCCAGCCCGACTAGTTTCGGTGAGCAGTTCTTC,CASSSSPTSFGEQFF
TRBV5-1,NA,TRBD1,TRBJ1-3,TGCGCCAGCGGCCTGGGACAGGGGGGAAACACCATATATTTT,CASGLGQGGNTIYF